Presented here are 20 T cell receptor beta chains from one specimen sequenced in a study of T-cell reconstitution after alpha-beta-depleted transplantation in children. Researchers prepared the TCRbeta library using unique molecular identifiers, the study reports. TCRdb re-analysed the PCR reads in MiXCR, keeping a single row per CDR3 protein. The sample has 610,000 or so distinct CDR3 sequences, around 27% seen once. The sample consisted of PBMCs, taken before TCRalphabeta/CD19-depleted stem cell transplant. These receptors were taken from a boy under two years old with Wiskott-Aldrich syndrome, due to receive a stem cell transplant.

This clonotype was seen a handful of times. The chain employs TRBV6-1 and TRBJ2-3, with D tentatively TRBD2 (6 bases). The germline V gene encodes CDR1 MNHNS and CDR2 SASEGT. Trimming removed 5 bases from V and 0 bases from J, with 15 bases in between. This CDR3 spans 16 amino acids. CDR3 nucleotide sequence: TGTGCCAGCAGTAAAAAGACTAGATCTAGCACAGATACGCAGTATTTT. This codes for CASSKKTRSSTDTQYF.

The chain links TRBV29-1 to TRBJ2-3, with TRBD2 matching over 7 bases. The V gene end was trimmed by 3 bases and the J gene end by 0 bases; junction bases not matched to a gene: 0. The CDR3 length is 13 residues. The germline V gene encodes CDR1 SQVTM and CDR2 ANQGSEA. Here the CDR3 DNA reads TGCAGCGTTGAGGGGGGGAGCACAGATACGCAGTATTTT. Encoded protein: CSVEGGSTDTQYF.

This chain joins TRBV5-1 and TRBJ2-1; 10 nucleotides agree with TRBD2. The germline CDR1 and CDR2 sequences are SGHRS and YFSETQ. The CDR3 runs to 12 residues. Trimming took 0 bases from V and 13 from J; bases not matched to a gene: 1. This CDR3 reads CASSLASGGQFF. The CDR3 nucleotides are TGCGCCAGCAGCTTGGCTAGCGGGGGACAGTTCTTC.

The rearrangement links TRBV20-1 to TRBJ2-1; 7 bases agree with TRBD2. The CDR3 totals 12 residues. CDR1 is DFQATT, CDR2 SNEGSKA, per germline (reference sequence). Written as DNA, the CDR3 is TGCAGGGCGGGGGACTATGGGGATGAGCAGTTCTTC. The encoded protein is CRAGDYGDEQFF.

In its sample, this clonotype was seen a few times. CDR3: CATSDFRAESYNEQFF. The CDR3 DNA reads as TGTGCCACCAGTGATTTTAGGGCGGAATCATACAATGAGCAGTTCTTC. This sequence joins TRBV24-1 and TRBJ2-1; D ambiguous. The germline V and J ends were trimmed by 1 base and 4 bases, with 13 bases remaining between them. The germline CDR1 and CDR2 sequences are KGHDR and SFDVKD. The CDR3 runs to 16 residues.

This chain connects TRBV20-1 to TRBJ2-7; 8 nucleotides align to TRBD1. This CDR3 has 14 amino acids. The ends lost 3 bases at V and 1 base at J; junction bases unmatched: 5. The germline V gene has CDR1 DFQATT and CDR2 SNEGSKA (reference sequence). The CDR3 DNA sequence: TGCAGTGCTAGTCTCGACAGGGGATCCTACGAGCAGTACTTC. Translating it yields CSASLDRGSYEQYF.

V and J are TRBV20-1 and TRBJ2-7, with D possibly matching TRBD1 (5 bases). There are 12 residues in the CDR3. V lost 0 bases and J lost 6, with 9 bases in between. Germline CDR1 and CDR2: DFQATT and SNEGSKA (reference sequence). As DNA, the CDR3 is TGCAGTGCTAGAGATCTCAGGGCCGAGCAGTACTTC. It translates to CSARDLRAEQYF.

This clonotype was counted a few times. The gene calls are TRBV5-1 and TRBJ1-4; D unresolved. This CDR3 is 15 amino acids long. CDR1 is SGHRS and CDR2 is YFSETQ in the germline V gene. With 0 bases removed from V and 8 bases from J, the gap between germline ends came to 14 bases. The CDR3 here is CASSLGETTNEKLFF. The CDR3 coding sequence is TGCGCCAGCAGCTTGGGCGAGACCACGAACGAAAAACTGTTTTTT.

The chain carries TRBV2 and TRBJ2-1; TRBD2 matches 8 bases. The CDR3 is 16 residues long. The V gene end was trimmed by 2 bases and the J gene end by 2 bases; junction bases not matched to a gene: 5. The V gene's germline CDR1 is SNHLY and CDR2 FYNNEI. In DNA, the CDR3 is TGTGCCAGCAGTGAATCCGGGGGGGATCCCTACAATGAGCAGTTCTTC. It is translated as CASSESGGDPYNEQFF.

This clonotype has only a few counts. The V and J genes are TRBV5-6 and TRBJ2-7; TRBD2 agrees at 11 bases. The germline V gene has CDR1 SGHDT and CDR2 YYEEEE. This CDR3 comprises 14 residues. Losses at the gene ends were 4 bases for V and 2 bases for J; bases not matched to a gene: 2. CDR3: CASSELAGAYEQYF. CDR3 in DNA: TGTGCCAGCAGCGAACTAGCGGGAGCCTACGAGCAGTACTTC.

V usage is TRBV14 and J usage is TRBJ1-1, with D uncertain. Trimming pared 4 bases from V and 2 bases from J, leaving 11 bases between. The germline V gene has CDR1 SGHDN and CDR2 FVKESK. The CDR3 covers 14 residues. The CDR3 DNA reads TGTGCCAGCAGCCGCCGACACAGAAACACTGAAGCTTTCTTT. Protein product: CASSRRHRNTEAFF.

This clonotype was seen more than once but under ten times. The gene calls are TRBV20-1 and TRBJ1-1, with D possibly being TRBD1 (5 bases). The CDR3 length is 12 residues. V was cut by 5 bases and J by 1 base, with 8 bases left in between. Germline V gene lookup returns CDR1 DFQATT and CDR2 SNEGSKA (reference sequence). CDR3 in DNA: TGCAGTGCTTACGGGACGAACACTGAAGCTTTCTTT. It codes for CSAYGTNTEAFF.

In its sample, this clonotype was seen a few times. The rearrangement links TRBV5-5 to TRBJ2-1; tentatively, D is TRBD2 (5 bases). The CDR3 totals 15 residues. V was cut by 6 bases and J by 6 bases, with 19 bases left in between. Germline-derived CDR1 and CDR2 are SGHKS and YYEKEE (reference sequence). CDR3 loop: CASTQRLGGFNEQFF. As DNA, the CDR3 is TGTGCCAGCACCCAACGACTGGGCGGGTTCAATGAGCAGTTCTTC.

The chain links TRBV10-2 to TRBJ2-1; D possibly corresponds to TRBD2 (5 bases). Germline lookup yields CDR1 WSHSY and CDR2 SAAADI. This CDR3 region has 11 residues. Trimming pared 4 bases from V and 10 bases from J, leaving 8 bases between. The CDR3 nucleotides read TGCGCCAGCAGTGCGGACTCCGAGCAGTTCTTC. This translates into CASSADSEQFF.

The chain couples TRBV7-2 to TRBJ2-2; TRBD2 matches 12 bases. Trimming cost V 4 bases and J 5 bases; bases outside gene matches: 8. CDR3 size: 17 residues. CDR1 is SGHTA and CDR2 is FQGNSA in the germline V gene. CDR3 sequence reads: CASSSKTSGSITGELFF. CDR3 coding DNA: TGTGCCAGCAGCTCAAAGACTAGCGGGAGTATAACCGGGGAGCTGTTTTTT.

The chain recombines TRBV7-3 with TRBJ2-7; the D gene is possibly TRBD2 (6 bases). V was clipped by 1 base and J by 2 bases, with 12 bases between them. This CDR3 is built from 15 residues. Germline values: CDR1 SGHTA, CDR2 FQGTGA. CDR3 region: CASSLMSGLPYEQYF. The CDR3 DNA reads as TGTGCCAGCAGCTTAATGTCGGGACTTCCCTACGAGCAGTACTTC.

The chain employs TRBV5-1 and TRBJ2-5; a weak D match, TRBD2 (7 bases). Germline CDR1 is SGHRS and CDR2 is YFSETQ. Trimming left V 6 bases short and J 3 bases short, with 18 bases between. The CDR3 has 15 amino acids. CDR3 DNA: TGCGCCAGCATTCGGGGGGCAAGCTTAAAAGAGACCCAGTACTTC. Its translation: CASIRGASLKETQYF.

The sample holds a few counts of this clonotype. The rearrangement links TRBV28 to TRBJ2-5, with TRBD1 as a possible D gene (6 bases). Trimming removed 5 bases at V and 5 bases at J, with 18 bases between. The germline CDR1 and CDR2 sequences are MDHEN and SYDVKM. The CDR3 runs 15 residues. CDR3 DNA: TGTGCCAGCAGTGATGTTGGGGGCGCCGGGGAGACCCAGTACTTC. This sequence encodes CASSDVGGAGETQYF.

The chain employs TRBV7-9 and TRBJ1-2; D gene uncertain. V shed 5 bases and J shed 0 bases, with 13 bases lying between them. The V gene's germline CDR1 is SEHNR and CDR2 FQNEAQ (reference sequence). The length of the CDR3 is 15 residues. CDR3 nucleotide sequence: TGTGCCAGCAGCCCGGGCGCACCTTCTAACTATGGCTACACCTTC. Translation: CASSPGAPSNYGYTF.

The CDR3 is CSASSANTGELFF. In DNA, the CDR3 is TGCAGTGCTAGTAGCGCGAACACCGGGGAGCTGTTTTTT. This chain joins TRBV20-1 and TRBJ2-2; TRBD2 is a possible D gene (5 bases). The CDR3 length is 13 residues. The V and J ends lost 3 bases and 0 bases respectively, with 5 bases between them. Germline V gene data show CDR1 as DFQATT and CDR2 as SNEGSKA (reference sequence).